The 17 T cell receptor beta chains reported below all come from one sample, sequenced in a study of cytomegalovirus exposure and HLA in healthy donors. PCR used 60 Vbeta primers and 13 Jbeta primers. The data were produced by immunoSEQ multiplex PCR, yet TCRdb's version contains in-frame clones alone and is incomplete. The data contain 150,000 to 200,000 clones, approximately 83% of them seen just once; the ten biggest clones take up approximately 0.098%. The sample consisted of PBMCs. These receptors all stem from a boy aged 2 to 10 in good health and CMV-seronegative.

The count of this clone is one. The chain is built from TRBV5-1 and TRBJ2-5; 9 nucleotides line up with TRBD1. From germline, CDR1 is SGHRS and CDR2 YFSETQ. This CDR3 is 14 amino acids long. The ends lost 4 bases at V and 2 bases at J; junction bases unmatched: 3. This CDR3 reads CASSPDRGQETQYF. As DNA, the CDR3 is TGCGCCAGCAGCCCTGACAGGGGGCAAGAGACCCAGTACTTC.

The rearrangement joins TRBV15 to TRBJ1-2, with a possible D match to TRBD1 (5 bases). Germline V CDR1 and CDR2: LNHNV, YYDKDF (reference sequence). Trimming removed 5 bases from V and 4 bases from J, with 11 bases in between. The CDR3 runs 13 residues. CDR3 sequence (DNA): TGTGCCACCAGCCGCAGGGCAGCCTATGGCTACACCTTC. This translates into CATSRRAAYGYTF.

This clone was observed a single time. This rearrangement joins TRBV29-1 to TRBJ1-4; 7 positions agree with TRBD1. The V gene end was trimmed by 7 bases and the J gene end by 6 bases; junction bases not matched to a gene: 11. Germline CDR1 and CDR2: SQVTM and ANQGSEA. CDR3 length: 14 residues. CDR3 sequence: CSAESGQADEKLFF. In DNA, the CDR3 is TGCAGCGCAGAGAGTGGACAGGCGGATGAAAAACTGTTTTTT.

The chain combines TRBV6-5 with TRBJ1-2, with D maybe TRBD1 (6 bases). CDR1 is MNHEY, CDR2 SVGAGI, per germline. The V and J ends lost 4 bases and 6 bases respectively, with 15 bases between them. The CDR3 length is 14 residues. The CDR3 DNA is TGTGCCAGCAGTTTCGACAGGAATGATCATGGCTACACCTTC. Its protein is CASSFDRNDHGYTF.

The chain combines TRBV6-5 with TRBJ2-7; D gene uncertain. Trimming stripped 4 bases from V and 4 bases from J, with 14 bases between. From germline, CDR1 is MNHEY and CDR2 SVGAGI. The length of the CDR3 is 14 residues. The CDR3 nucleotides read TGTGCCAGCAGTTTCGATAGTCCCCCTTACGAGCAGTACTTC. Translation gives CASSFDSPPYEQYF.

Turning to this clone: One end of the junction does not line up with germline, which may come from a read error. V is TRBV7-7 and J is TRBJ2-5, with TRBD2 matching 14 bases. This CDR3 comprises 16 residues. CDR1 and CDR2 (germline): SSHAT, FNYEAQ (reference sequence). CDR3 in DNA: TGTGCTAGCAGCGCGGGACTAGCGGGGGTCCAAGAGACCCAGTACTTC. This encodes CASSAGLAGVQETQYF.

CDR3 sequence reads: CASSLIAEMNTEAFF. The CDR3 nucleotides are TGTGCCAGCAGCTTGATTGCGGAGATGAACACTGAAGCTTTCTTT. The rearrangement joins TRBV5-6 to TRBJ1-1; D unresolved. The CDR3 has 15 residues. From germline, CDR1 is SGHDT and CDR2 YYEEEE. V was pared by 1 base and J by 0 bases, with 10 bases between. Complete variable domain (other parts from reference TRBV5-6 and TRBJ1-1): DAGVTQSPTHLIKTRGQQVTLRCSPKSGHDTVSWYQQALGQGPQFIFQYYEEEERQRGNFPDRFSGHQFPNYSSELNVNALLLGDSALYLCASSLIAEMNTEAFFGQGTRLTVV.

The genes are TRBV6-4 and TRBJ2-4; weak D call: TRBD2 (6 bases). Per germline, CDR1 MRHNA and CDR2 SNTAGT. The CDR3 loop spans 17 amino acids. V lost 4 bases, J lost 0 bases, and 16 bases lay in between. This CDR3 is CASSGKDGGLAKNIQYF. The CDR3 bases are TGTGCCAGCAGTGGCAAAGACGGGGGACTAGCCAAAAACATTCAGTACTTC.

The V gene is TRBV6-5, the J gene TRBJ2-5; D possibly corresponds to TRBD1 (6 bases). The J call may not be correct, given that the DNA end is closer to TRBJ2-7. CDR1 is MNHEY and CDR2 is SVGAGI in the germline V gene. The CDR3 is made up of 13 amino acids. The CDR3 protein is CASSPSQGHEQYF. CDR3 coding DNA: TGTGCCAGCAGTCCTTCACAGGGCCACGAGCAGTACTTC.

The gene calls are TRBV30 and TRBJ1-1; TRBD1 matches at 8 bases. The CDR3 loop spans 17 amino acids. V shed 3 bases, J shed 1 base, and the junction held 13 bases outside the gene matches. Germline-derived CDR1 and CDR2 are GTSNPN and SVGIG (reference sequence). CDR3 in DNA: TGTGCCTGGAGGAGACAGGGGAGGTTAGACGGGAACACTGAAGCTTTCTTT. It codes for CAWRRQGRLDGNTEAFF.

The gene calls are TRBV6-6 and TRBJ1-2; D not certain. Germline V gene sequence: CDR1 MNHNY, CDR2 SVGAGI (reference sequence). V was cut by 1 base and J by 6 bases, with 9 bases left in between. The CDR3 is 13 amino acids. CDR3 nucleotide sequence: TGTGCCAGCAGTTACTACGAGGTCGATGGCTACACCTTC. It yields the protein CASSYYEVDGYTF.

The rearrangement joins TRBV5-5 to TRBJ2-1; D uncertain. This CDR3 comprises 15 residues. Germline V gives CDR1 SGHKS, CDR2 YYEKEE (reference sequence). Trimming cost V 1 base and J 0 bases, with 8 bases left between them. In nucleotides, the CDR3 is TGTGCCAGCAGCTTGCAACCTAGCTCCTACAATGAGCAGTTCTTC. Amino acids: CASSLQPSSYNEQFF. Complete variable domain (other parts from reference TRBV5-5 and TRBJ2-1): DAGVTQSPTHLIKTRGQQVTLRCSPISGHKSVSWYQQVLGQGPQFIFQYYEKEERGRGNFPDRFSARQFPNYSSELNVNALLLGDSALYLCASSLQPSSYNEQFFGPGTRLTVL.

This sequence joins TRBV7-9 and TRBJ2-3; 7 nucleotides match TRBD2. There are 15 residues in the CDR3. The V gene end was trimmed by 4 bases and the J gene end by 2 bases; junction bases not matched to a gene: 6. The germline V gene has CDR1 SEHNR and CDR2 FQNEAQ (reference sequence). The CDR3 DNA is TGTGCCAGCAGCTCTATAGCGGGCGTCACAGATACGCAGTATTTT. Residues: CASSSIAGVTDTQYF.

The chain employs TRBV27 and TRBJ1-1, with 9 bases aligning to TRBD1. After removal of 6 bases from V and 2 bases from J, the junction contained 7 bases not matched to a gene. From germline, CDR1 is MNHEY and CDR2 SMNVEV (reference sequence). This CDR3 comprises 15 residues. The CDR3 nucleotides are TGTGCCAGCAGGCTACCGGGACAGGGAAACACTGAAGCTTTCTTT. This translates into CASRLPGQGNTEAFF.

This chain connects TRBV5-6 to TRBJ2-3; 8 positions agree with TRBD2. Germline V lookup: CDR1 SGHDT, CDR2 YYEEEE. V lost 2 bases, J lost 4 bases, and 6 bases stayed unmatched. The CDR3 has 15 amino acids. CDR3 nucleotides: TGTGCCAGCAGCTTTCCGCGGGGGGAGGCAGATACGCAGTATTTT. It codes for CASSFPRGEADTQYF.

The gene calls are TRBV29-1 and TRBJ1-1; D not certain. CDR3 length: 13 amino acids. Trimming cost V 3 bases and J 1 base, with 9 bases left between them. Germline-derived CDR1 and CDR2 are SQVTM and ANQGSEA. CDR3 bases: TGCAGCGTTGAGGCGACACCGAACACTGAAGCTTTCTTT. Its protein is CSVEATPNTEAFF.

V gene TRBV5-1 combines with J gene TRBJ2-6; TRBD1 might be the D (6 bases). Germline loops: CDR1 SGHRS, CDR2 YFSETQ. V gave up 0 bases and J gave up 0 bases, with 13 bases separating them. The CDR3 runs to 18 residues. This CDR3 is CASSLVTGALSGANVLTF. CDR3 nucleotide sequence: TGCGCCAGCAGCTTGGTGACAGGAGCACTCTCTGGGGCCAACGTCCTGACTTTC.